One TCR beta chain is described in this entry. Antigen: not known. This sample was taken from a study of siplizumab effects on memory and regulatory T cells. General study results and limits: It seemed that naive T cells were more diverse than memory cells and were major contributors to the alloresponse.

Method: immunoSEQ multiplex PCR; TCRdb's copy keeps in-frame clones and lacks some. The sample includes approximately 100,000 clones, 92% of them seen just once. The CDR3 spans 12 residues. V was cut by 0 bases and J by 6 bases, with 4 bases left in between. Per the germline V gene, CDR1 is SGHNT and CDR2 is YENEEA. The V call is TRBV11-3, the J call TRBJ2-3; D is unresolved. The sequencing sample was made of Tregs sorted from blood. The sequence was collected from a human donor in good health. The CDR3 nucleotides read TGTGCCAGCAGCTTAGAAGGGGATACGCAGTATTTT. Its translation is CASSLEGDTQYF.